A single sample is the source of the 14 T cell receptor beta chains below, sequenced in a study of memory CD4+ T cells and cytomegalovirus serostatus. Single viable CD3+CD4+CD8-CD45RO+ cells were sorted as the memory CD4+ T cells. The data were produced by immunoSEQ multiplex PCR, yet TCRdb's version contains in-frame clones alone and is incomplete. The table has tens of thousands of clones, 60% to 80% seen once. The sample comprised memory CD4+ T cells from blood. The source is an adult in good health and CMV-seronegative.

This chain uses TRBV7-2 with TRBJ2-3; maybe TRBD1 (5 bases). Germline V lookup: CDR1 SGHTA, CDR2 FQGNSA. V lost 1 base, J lost 1 base, and 12 bases lay in between. The CDR3 has 16 amino acids. CDR3 protein: CASSLVVGRRTDTQYF. The CDR3 bases are TGTGCCAGCAGCTTAGTGGTGGGGCGGCGCACAGATACGCAGTATTTT.

J is TRBJ2-7 and V is TRBV27, with 8 bases fitting TRBD2. V shed 4 bases and J 2 bases; nucleotides not matched to a gene: 7. This CDR3 has 15 amino acids. Germline CDR1 MNHEY, CDR2 SMNVEV (reference sequence). For the CDR3, the DNA is TGTGCCAGCAGTTCCTCTAGCGGGTACACCTACGAGCAGTACTTC. Encoded protein: CASSSSSGYTYEQYF.

This sequence joins TRBV28 and TRBJ1-1, with TRBD1 matching 12 bases. The trim removed 4 bases at V and 9 bases at J, leaving 15 bases unmatched. Germline-derived CDR1 and CDR2 are MDHEN and SYDVKM. The CDR3 extends over 17 amino acids. This CDR3 is CASSSPTPGQGAHKAFF. CDR3 bases: TGTGCCAGCAGTTCCCCTACGCCGGGACAGGGGGCCCATAAAGCTTTCTTT.

The rearrangement uses TRBV11-2 and TRBJ1-3; no firm D call. The CDR3 sequence is 15 residues long. V was trimmed by 6 bases and J by 0 bases, leaving 12 bases between them. In germline, CDR1 is SGHAT, CDR2 FQNNGV. The CDR3 DNA reads as TGTGCCAGCAGGTCGCAGGTTTTCTCTGGAAACACCATATATTTT. Amino acids: CASRSQVFSGNTIYF.

The chain carries TRBV29-1 and TRBJ1-5; tentatively, D is TRBD1 (5 bases). This CDR3 is built from 12 residues. V lost 5 bases and J 1 base, leaving 6 bases between the germline ends. Germline V CDR1 and CDR2: SQVTM, ANQGSEA. CDR3 in amino acids: CSVRDSNQPQHF. For the CDR3, the DNA is TGCAGCGTTCGGGACAGCAATCAGCCCCAGCATTTT.

V usage is TRBV18 and J usage is TRBJ2-7; D ambiguous. Trimming removed 0 bases at V and 2 bases at J, with 8 bases between. The germline CDR1 and CDR2 sequences are KGHSH and LQKENI. The CDR3 runs 14 residues. CDR3 sequence: CASSPPTRTYEQYF. CDR3 DNA: TGTGCCAGCTCACCACCTACACGGACCTACGAGCAGTACTTC.

The chain joins TRBV18 to TRBJ1-1; tentatively, D is TRBD1 (5 bases). The length of the CDR3 is 14 residues. Deletions cut 2 bases from V and 4 bases from J, with 11 bases between. The germline V gene has CDR1 KGHSH and CDR2 LQKENI. For the CDR3, the DNA is TGTGCCAGCTCACCAGTGGGGGTGGGCACTGAAGCTTTCTTT. Translating it yields CASSPVGVGTEAFF.

The CDR3 sequence is CASSKPGTYFTYEQYF. CDR3 bases: TGTGCCAGCAGCAAACCCGGGACTTATTTTACCTACGAGCAGTACTTC. V gene TRBV21-1 combines with J gene TRBJ2-7; TRBD2, as called in the table, went unchecked against the DNA. TRBV21-1 is a pseudogene. The CDR3 runs to 16 residues.

This chain links TRBV18 with TRBJ2-5, with 8 bases aligning to TRBD1. Trimming cost V 4 bases and J 1 base; bases outside gene matches: 2. Germline V CDR1 and CDR2: KGHSH, LQKENI. This CDR3 spans 14 amino acids. The CDR3 DNA reads as TGTGCCAGCTCACAAACAGGGGGCCAAGAGACCCAGTACTTC. Its protein is CASSQTGGQETQYF. The entire variable domain, with the rest obtained from reference TRBV18 and TRBJ2-5, is as follows: NAGVMQNPRHLVRRRGQEARLRCSPMKGHSHVYWYRQLPEEGLKFMVYLQKENIIDESGMPKERFSAEFPKEGPSILRIQQVVRGDSAAYFCASSQTGGQETQYFGPGTRLLVL.

The gene calls are TRBV28 and TRBJ1-3, with D possibly matching TRBD1 (6 bases). Trimming pared 6 bases from V and 2 bases from J, leaving 8 bases between. There are 13 residues in the CDR3. CDR1 MDHEN and CDR2 SYDVKM come from the germline V gene. The CDR3, as DNA: TGTGCCAGCAGGGGACAAACTGGAAACACCATATATTTT. It codes for CASRGQTGNTIYF.

V is TRBV5-4 and J is TRBJ2-1; 10 positions agree with TRBD1. V gave up 4 bases and J gave up 3 bases; unmatched junction bases: 4. Per the germline V gene, CDR1 is SGHNT and CDR2 is YYREEE (reference sequence). The CDR3 consists of 15 residues. This CDR3 is CASSRDRGVYNEQFF. In DNA, the CDR3 is TGTGCCAGCAGCCGGGACAGGGGAGTCTACAATGAGCAGTTCTTC. Full variable domain (rest looked up from reference TRBV5-4 and TRBJ2-1): ETGVTQSPTHLIKTRGQQVTLRCSSQSGHNTVSWYQQALGQGPQFIFQYYREEENGRGNFPPRFSGLQFPNYSSELNVNALELDDSALYLCASSRDRGVYNEQFFGPGTRLTVL.

The chain couples TRBV7-9 to TRBJ2-7, with a weak D call TRBD2 (6 bases). CDR1 and CDR2 (germline): SEHNR, FQNEAQ (reference sequence). The V end was cut by 2 bases, the J end by 2 bases, with 19 bases between. The CDR3 consists of 17 residues. The CDR3 sequence is CASSLWGSASDTYEQYF. For the CDR3, the DNA is TGTGCCAGCAGCTTATGGGGATCGGCTAGCGACACCTACGAGCAGTACTTC. Variable domain in full (rest from reference TRBV7-9 and TRBJ2-7): DTGVSQNPRHKITKRGQNVTFRCDPISEHNRLYWYRQTLGQGPEFLTYFQNEAQLEKSRLLSDRFSAERPKGSFSTLEIQRTEQGDSAMYLCASSLWGSASDTYEQYFGPGTRLTVT.

The chain combines TRBV4-3 with TRBJ2-2; D is unresolved. There are 14 residues in the CDR3. The V and J ends lost 0 bases and 8 bases respectively, with 10 bases between them. In germline, CDR1 is LGHNA, CDR2 YSLEER. CDR3 loop: CASSQDFIGGELFF. The CDR3 DNA reads TGCGCCAGCAGCCAAGATTTCATCGGGGGGGAGCTGTTTTTT.

The chain's CDR3 is CASSFRGQITDTQYF. DNA for the CDR3: TGTGCCAGCAGTTTCCGCGGACAAATCACAGATACGCAGTATTTT. The J gene is TRBJ2-3, the V gene TRBV6-5; D is perhaps TRBD1 (5 bases). V lost 4 bases and J lost 2, with 13 bases in between. The CDR3 is 15 residues long. Germline values: CDR1 MNHEY, CDR2 SVGAGI.